This T cell receptor beta chain is drawn from a study of vaccination effects on CD4 cells after COVID-19. Sequencing was performed with immunoSEQ multiplex PCR; in TCRdb, only in-frame clones are kept and a portion is missing. The table has about 50,000 clones, around three quarters seen once. Germline CDR1 and CDR2: SNHLY and FYNNEI. The V end was cut by 7 bases, the J end by 2 bases, with 12 bases between. This CDR3 has 14 residues. The authors isolated CD4+ T cells after more than eight days of culture. By PCR, the person was confirmed to have had SARS-CoV-2 infection between March and December 2020. Everyone in the study got two shots of either the BNT162b2 or mRNA-1273 vaccine. Worth noting for this clone: Its antigen is unidentified.

This clonotype was sampled from a human donor who had a prior SARS-CoV-2 infection. The input for sequencing was CD4+ T cells from PBMCs cultured without peptide, taken after COVID-19 vaccination. The chain recombines TRBV2 with TRBJ2-1; TRBD1 is a possible D gene (5 bases). CDR3 sequence (DNA): TGTGCCAGCACCCCCCAGGGTGCCTACAATGAGCAGTTCTTC. This codes for CASTPQGAYNEQFF.